The clone carrying this T cell receptor (beta chain) appeared many times. The antigen remains undetermined. Primers used in a second PCR of about 6 to 11 cycles were a sample-barcoded 5' primer and a J-beta primer mix. TCRdb re-derived calls from the 5' RACE reads in MiXCR, one entry per CDR3 protein. Of roughly 680,000 distinct CDR3 sequences listed, over 40% are singletons. Germline CDR1 and CDR2: ENHRY and SYGVKD. V was shortened by 5 bases and J by 9 bases, with 14 bases between the two germline ends. CDR3 length: 13 amino acids. The sample is drawn from a study of blood T cells in healthy people across ages. Study-level results: Diversity estimated from one million T cells was considered an underestimate.

Sequenced: blood. This receptor was obtained from a woman older than 75 in good health. This chain connects TRBV10-3 to TRBJ1-5; perhaps TRBD1 as D (5 bases). The CDR3 nucleotides read TGTGCCATCAGTCCGGGGCCCGAGATGCCCCAGCATTTT. This codes for CAISPGPEMPQHF.